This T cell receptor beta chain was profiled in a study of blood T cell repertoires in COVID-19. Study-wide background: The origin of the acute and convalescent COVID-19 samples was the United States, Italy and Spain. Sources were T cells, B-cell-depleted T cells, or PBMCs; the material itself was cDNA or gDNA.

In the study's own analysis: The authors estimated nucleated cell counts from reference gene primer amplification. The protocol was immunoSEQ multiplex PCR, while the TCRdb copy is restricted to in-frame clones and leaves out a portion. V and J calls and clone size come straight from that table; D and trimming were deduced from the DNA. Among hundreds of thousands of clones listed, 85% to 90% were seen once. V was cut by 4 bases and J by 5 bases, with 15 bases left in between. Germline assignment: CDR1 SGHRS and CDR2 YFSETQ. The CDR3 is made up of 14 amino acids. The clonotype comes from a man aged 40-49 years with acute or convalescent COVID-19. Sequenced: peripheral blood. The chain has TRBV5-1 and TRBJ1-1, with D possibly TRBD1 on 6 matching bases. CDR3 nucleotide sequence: TGCGCCAGCAGCATACAGGGTGGTGTTACTGAAGCTTTCTTT. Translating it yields CASSIQGGVTEAFF.